Listed here are 23 T cell receptor beta chains from one sample, sequenced in a study of cytomegalovirus exposure and HLA in healthy donors. Sequenced by immunoSEQ multiplex PCR; TCRdb stores in-frame clones only, minus some. The profile covers 57,000 or so clones, with around nine tenths appearing a single time and around 2% taken by the ten largest. What was sequenced was PBMCs. Source of these receptors: a woman aged 25 to 39 in good health and CMV-seronegative.

The chain is built from TRBV5-6 and TRBJ1-2, with D tentatively TRBD1 (6 bases). This CDR3 has 17 residues. V lost 3 bases and J 2 bases, leaving 20 bases between the germline ends. Germline V gene lookup returns CDR1 SGHDT and CDR2 YYEEEE. The CDR3 spells CASSYPGQHDLNYGYTF. CDR3 DNA: TGTGCCAGCAGCTACCCCGGACAGCATGACTTGAACTATGGCTACACCTTC.

The V call is TRBV11-2, the J call TRBJ1-5; 7 nucleotides line up with TRBD1. Germline trimming cut 5 bases from V and 4 bases from J; bases unmatched to any gene: 5. Germline CDR1 is SGHAT and CDR2 is FQNNGV. The CDR3 spans 14 residues. DNA of the CDR3: TGTGCCAGCAGCGCCGGGACAGCGAATCAGCCCCAGCATTTT. Amino acid sequence: CASSAGTANQPQHF.

This clone showed up just a few times. The V and J genes are TRBV10-3 and TRBJ1-2; D perhaps matches TRBD1 (5 bases). V lost 8 bases to trimming and J lost 7 bases, with 14 bases between them. CDR1 and CDR2 (germline): ENHRY, SYGVKD. This CDR3 has 12 residues. The CDR3 bases are TGTGCCATCGGGGGGGAAACAGCTGGCTACACCTTC. This encodes CAIGGETAGYTF.

The chain combines TRBV7-8 with TRBJ2-7; a possible D gene is TRBD1 (5 bases). CDR3 length: 14 residues. V was pared by 3 bases and J by 2 bases, with 11 bases between. Germline CDR1 SGHVS, CDR2 FQNEAQ. The CDR3 is CASSFGRTTYEQYF. The CDR3 region has the DNA TGTGCCAGCAGCTTCGGCAGGACAACCTACGAGCAGTACTTC.

This rearrangement joins TRBV30 to TRBJ1-2; the D gene is possibly TRBD1 (5 bases). V was cut by 1 base and J by 4 bases, with 13 bases left in between. The CDR3 covers 14 residues. The germline V gene encodes CDR1 GTSNPN and CDR2 SVGIG (reference sequence). CDR3 loop: CAWSETTVGYGYTF. Here the CDR3 DNA reads TGTGCCTGGAGTGAAACGACAGTAGGCTATGGCTACACCTTC.

This chain joins TRBV19 and TRBJ2-5; tentative D call: TRBD2 (7 bases). V shed 3 bases and J shed 1 base, with 12 bases lying between them. The germline V gene has CDR1 LNHDA and CDR2 SQIVND (reference sequence). This CDR3 comprises 15 residues. The DNA of the CDR3 is TGTGCCAGTAGTATGGGGGCTAGCGGCCAAGAGACCCAGTACTTC. Translation: CASSMGASGQETQYF.

This clone was recorded many times. The chain combines TRBV11-2 with TRBJ2-5; D not certain. This CDR3 has 13 residues. Germline V CDR1 and CDR2: SGHAT, FQNNGV. The V end was cut by 5 bases, the J end by 5 bases, with 12 bases between. The CDR3 region is CASSLRRRETQYF. The DNA of the CDR3 is TGTGCCAGCAGCCTAAGGCGGCGGGAGACCCAGTACTTC.

The rearrangement links TRBV19 to TRBJ2-2; 7 bases line up with TRBD1. J gave up 0 bases and V 7 bases, and 8 bases lay outside the gene matches. The CDR3 contains 16 residues. From germline, CDR1 is LNHDA and CDR2 SQIVND (reference sequence). The CDR3 region has the DNA TGTGCCAGTAACCAAATCGACAGGGCGAACACCGGGGAGCTGTTTTTT. This gives the protein CASNQIDRANTGELFF.

The chain couples TRBV28 to TRBJ1-5; possible D gene TRBD1, 5 bases. This CDR3 has 15 amino acids. V shed 3 bases and J shed 0 bases, with 9 bases lying between them. Germline V gene sequence: CDR1 MDHEN, CDR2 SYDVKM. CDR3 sequence reads: CASSLPQGSNQPQHF. The CDR3 coding sequence is TGTGCCAGCAGTTTGCCGCAGGGTAGCAATCAGCCCCAGCATTTT.

This chain connects TRBV28 to TRBJ2-2, with D unresolved. Germline CDR1 and CDR2: MDHEN and SYDVKM. This CDR3 has 15 residues. The ends were cut back, 5 bases at V and 4 bases at J, with 14 bases in the middle. For the CDR3, the DNA is TGTGCCAGCAGTGTACGTTATACTGGCACCGGGGAGCTGTTTTTT. This gives the protein CASSVRYTGTGELFF.

This chain links TRBV5-1 with TRBJ2-3; TRBD2 matches at 9 bases. The CDR3 totals 16 residues. Per germline, CDR1 SGHRS and CDR2 YFSETQ. V lost 1 base to trimming and J lost 0 bases; unmatched junction nucleotides: 3. The CDR3 DNA is TGCGCCAGCAGCTTGCCAGCGGGAGGTAGCACAGATACGCAGTATTTT. As protein: CASSLPAGGSTDTQYF.

The V and J genes are TRBV6-5 and TRBJ2-7, with 9 bases identical to TRBD1. The CDR3 runs to 14 residues. Germline V gene data show CDR1 as MNHEY and CDR2 as SVGAGI. The V gene end was trimmed by 6 bases and the J gene end by 3 bases; junction bases not matched to a gene: 6. The CDR3 loop reads CASSSGQGLYEQYF. CDR3 nucleotide sequence: TGTGCCAGCAGCTCGGGACAGGGACTCTACGAGCAGTACTTC.

The CDR3 nucleotides read TGTGCCAGCAGTGAACTCGGTACGCTCCAGGGGGGCTACACCTTC. Its translation is CASSELGTLQGGYTF. The gene calls are TRBV6-1 and TRBJ1-2, with D possibly TRBD1 on 6 matching bases. Per germline, CDR1 MNHNS and CDR2 SASEGT. The CDR3 is 15 residues long. The V end was cut by 2 bases, the J end by 8 bases, with 18 bases between.

The chain uses TRBV7-9 and TRBJ2-2, with 13 nucleotides matching TRBD2. CDR1 and CDR2 (germline): SEHNR, FQNEAQ (reference sequence). This CDR3 comprises 18 residues. J gave up 1 base and V 4 bases, and 6 bases lay outside the gene matches. The CDR3 nucleotides are TGTGCCAGCAGCTCTATCGGACTAGCGGGAGTGAACACCGGGGAGCTGTTTTTT. Protein product: CASSSIGLAGVNTGELFF.

CDR3 residues: CASSQSPGDSTDTQYF. In DNA form, the CDR3 reads TGCGCCAGCAGTCAATCGCCGGGAGACAGCACAGATACGCAGTATTTT. This chain joins TRBV23-1 and TRBJ2-3; D perhaps matches TRBD2 (6 bases). TRBV23-1 is an ORF, with its function uncertain. The CDR3 sequence is 16 residues long. Trimming cost V 0 bases and J 0 bases, with 10 bases left between them.

The chain carries TRBV4-1 and TRBJ2-5; D might be TRBD1 (6 bases). The CDR3 is 15 residues long. The germline CDR1 and CDR2 sequences are MGHRA and YSYEKL. V shed 2 bases and J shed 1 base, with 11 bases lying between them. In DNA, the CDR3 is TGCGCCAGCAGCCAAAACCCGACAGGCCAAGAGACCCAGTACTTC. It encodes CASSQNPTGQETQYF.

The chain combines TRBV7-9 with TRBJ2-7; D possibly corresponds to TRBD1 (6 bases). Germline V lookup: CDR1 SEHNR, CDR2 FQNEAQ (reference sequence). The CDR3 totals 13 residues. V was trimmed by 5 bases and J by 3 bases, leaving 11 bases between them. The CDR3 loop reads CASSPDSFYEQYF. Here the CDR3 DNA reads TGTGCCAGCAGCCCGGACAGTTTCTACGAGCAGTACTTC. Full variable domain (rest looked up from reference TRBV7-9 and TRBJ2-7): DTGVSQNPRHKITKRGQNVTFRCDPISEHNRLYWYRQTLGQGPEFLTYFQNEAQLEKSRLLSDRFSAERPKGSFSTLEIQRTEQGDSAMYLCASSPDSFYEQYFGPGTRLTVT.

The rearrangement joins TRBV28 to TRBJ1-5; D is possibly TRBD1 (6 bases). Trimming cost V 3 bases and J 3 bases, with 9 bases left between them. Per germline, CDR1 MDHEN and CDR2 SYDVKM. The CDR3 is made up of 14 amino acids. This CDR3 is CASSLGANNQPQHF. The CDR3 DNA follows: TGTGCCAGCAGTTTGGGGGCCAACAATCAGCCCCAGCATTTT.

The V call is TRBV5-6, the J call TRBJ2-3, with D possibly TRBD2 on 6 matching bases. CDR1 is SGHDT and CDR2 is YYEEEE in the germline V gene. V was pared by 1 base and J by 4 bases, with 7 bases between. The CDR3 length is 13 residues. The CDR3 region is CASSLPGADTQYF. The CDR3 DNA reads as TGTGCCAGCAGCTTGCCGGGGGCAGATACGCAGTATTTT.

V usage is TRBV28 and J usage is TRBJ2-5, with TRBD2 identical over 11 bases. Trimming cost V 8 bases and J 6 bases; bases outside gene matches: 11. CDR3 length: 15 amino acids. Germline loops: CDR1 MDHEN, CDR2 SYDVKM. The CDR3 loop is CASGYSGRGVKTQYF. The CDR3 DNA reads as TGTGCCAGCGGATATAGCGGGAGGGGCGTTAAGACCCAGTACTTC.

The chain combines TRBV6-5 with TRBJ1-2; TRBD1 matches at 7 bases. CDR1 and CDR2 (germline): MNHEY, SVGAGI. The CDR3 length is 14 residues. With 5 bases clipped from V and 5 bases from J, the junction kept 8 bases outside the gene matches. The CDR3 region has the DNA TGTGCCAGCAGTCGTCTTGACAGGGAGTATGGCTACACCTTC. This codes for CASSRLDREYGYTF.

The CDR3 spells CASSVGDSYGYTF. The CDR3 coding sequence is TGTGCCAGCAGCGTAGGGGACAGCTATGGCTACACCTTC. V and J are TRBV9 and TRBJ1-2; 7 bases map to TRBD1. The ends lost 0 bases at V and 4 bases at J; junction bases unmatched: 0. The CDR3 runs 13 residues. Germline V CDR1 and CDR2: SGDLS, YYNGEE.

V is TRBV11-2 and J is TRBJ1-2; 9 bases line up with TRBD1. The CDR3 runs to 13 residues. CDR1 is SGHAT, CDR2 FQNNGV, per germline. Germline trimming cut 5 bases from V and 7 bases from J; bases unmatched to any gene: 5. This CDR3 is CASSPDRGGGYTF. CDR3 sequence (DNA): TGTGCCAGCAGCCCGGACAGGGGAGGTGGCTACACCTTC. Supplemented by reference TRBV11-2 and TRBJ1-2, the full variable domain reads EAGVAQSPRYKIIEKRQSVAFWCNPISGHATLYWYQQILGQGPKLLIQFQNNGVVDDSQLPKDRFSAERLKGVDSTLKIQPAKLEDSAVYLCASSPDRGGGYTFGSGTRLTVV.